This TCR beta chain was obtained from a study of beta chain features in type 1 diabetes. Overall study findings and caveats: Moderately but significantly shorter TCRB CDR3s were found in Type 1 diabetes patients in all four CD4+ subsets. Patients with type 1 diabetes carried fewer insertions and had more deletions at their VDJ junctions.

The study reverse transcribed the entire isolated RNA, so it sequenced expressed TCRB transcripts. Method: immunoSEQ multiplex PCR; TCRdb's copy keeps in-frame clones and lacks some. The sample shows 300,000 to 350,000 clones, 9.3% of them seen only once. This clone was observed a handful of times. What it binds is unknown. The sequencing sample was made of central memory CD4+ T cells from blood. This sequence originates from a man aged 30 to 39 with type 1 diabetes.

The CDR3 is CASSLPGFSGNTIYF. CDR3 nucleotides: TGTGCCAGCTCACTTCCAGGGTTCTCTGGAAACACCATATATTTT. The chain carries TRBV18 and TRBJ1-3, with a tentative D call TRBD1 (5 bases). Trimming cost V 4 bases and J 0 bases, with 10 bases left between them. This CDR3 is 15 amino acids long. Germline V CDR1 and CDR2: KGHSH, LQKENI.